These T cell receptor beta chains were read from a single sample in a study of blood T cell repertoires in COVID-19. Assay used: immunoSEQ multiplex PCR; TCRdb lists only in-frame clones, some missing. This table holds roughly 200,000 clones, around 95% found once. What was sequenced was peripheral blood. These receptors were taken from a man aged 25-45 years with COVID-19, enrolled during active disease. Both conserved end residues are trimmed from each CDR3. Some rows have no size entry. The others give once, few or many, or a class for an expanded clone.

>.|13|TRBV11-2
ASSFSTTGVYGYT
>.|13|TRBV6-1
ASSEVGGSDGELF
>.|12|TRBV5-4
ASSLSGRNTEAF
>.|11|TRBV9
ASSVAGTGELF
>.|14|TRBV1
TSSRDGTGNTGELF
>.|13|TRBV10-3
AIRPGAREPDTQY
>.|14|TRBV5-1
ASSLGEAHSNQPQH
>.|15|TRBV9
ASSARTGTSGFNEQF
>.|12|TRBV6-2/TRBV6-3
ASSLAGDSYEQY
>.|11|TRBV15
ATSTGLYSPLH
>.|15|TRBV10-3
AISEFGTPLSNQPQH
>.|12|TRBV19
ASSNLAGGETQY
>.|13|TRBV15
ATSRDISTNEKLF
>.|12|TRBV24-1
ATSDSHREFGYT
>.|15|TRBV6-6
ASSPTPGGQTNYGYT
>.|15|TRBV9
ASSANPSGGNTGELF
>.|12|TRBV2
ASNPGLTNTEAF
>.|12|TRBV19
ASSIRGGGETQY
>once|12|TRBV3-1/TRBV3-2
ASSQAVQGYGYT
>.|11|TRBV5-4
ASSSRGSTEAF
>.|12|TRBV12-5
ASGGTSGNNEQF
>.|10|TRBV12-3/TRBV12-4
ASSSGRGTQY
>.|13|TRBV11-2
ASGGNRGSLRGYT
>.|12|TRBV7-3
ASSPGLAGGTQY
>few|13|TRBV2
ASSNGQGASYGYT
>.|11|TRBV6-4
ASSPSFQGGYT
>.|17|TRBV18
ASSPLLPGTGDGTDTQY
>.|15|TRBV2
ASSGGLLAGSGETQY
>.|10|TRBV30
AWSVHGETQY
>.|12|TRBV27
ASSLTGQAYEQY
>once|18|TRBV7-3
ASSLVGTSGGLGSQETQY
>.|16|TRBV9
ASSVGAGRQGEDQPQH
>once|13|TRBV9
ASSVAMVVTDTQY
>.|10|TRBV30
AWTGTRETQY
>.|14|TRBV3-1/TRBV3-2
ASSPGNRRYFYEQY
>.|12|TRBV19
ASRLGGGSGTQY
>.|15|TRBV4-1
ASSRSGTGGVGTEAF
>.|13|TRBV6-5
ASRPGGSPGETQY
>once|12|TRBV2
ACPKLGQQETQY
>.|12|TRBV25-1
ASSPQGGNTEAF
>.|13|TRBV6-5
ASSSDDSFNYGYT